These 24 T cell receptor beta chains share one sample of origin, sequenced in a study of control samples from healthy donors and cancer patients. Measured with immunoSEQ multiplex PCR; TCRdb has only the in-frame clones, and not every one. The repertoire holds around 140,000 clones, with roughly 90% as singletons. Input material: blood. The receptor source for this set is a man aged 18 to 30 in good health.

This chain connects TRBV28 to TRBJ1-3; 9 nucleotides agree with TRBD1. The CDR3 spans 16 residues. CDR1 and CDR2 from the germline V gene are MDHEN and SYDVKM. V gave up 4 bases and J gave up 0 bases; unmatched junction bases: 4. The CDR3 DNA reads as TGTGCCAGCAGTTCTCCGGGACAGGGCTCTGGAAACACCATATATTTT. As protein: CASSSPGQGSGNTIYF.

The chain is built from TRBV19 and TRBJ2-1, with 9 bases that match TRBD2. The CDR3 loop spans 16 amino acids. Germline lookup yields CDR1 LNHDA and CDR2 SQIVND (reference sequence). V trimming: 3 bases; J trimming: 2 bases; junction bases outside the gene matches: 5. CDR3: CASSIAQRGAYNEQFF. In DNA form, the CDR3 reads TGTGCCAGTAGTATCGCTCAGCGGGGGGCCTACAATGAGCAGTTCTTC.

The V call is TRBV15, the J call TRBJ1-5; no clear D. This CDR3 comprises 13 residues. CDR1 and CDR2 (germline): LNHNV, YYDKDF (reference sequence). V lost 3 bases and J 8 bases, leaving 11 bases between the germline ends. The DNA for the CDR3 is TGTGCCACCAGCAGGGCCCTTTGGGAGCCCCAGCATTTT. This encodes CATSRALWEPQHF. The full variable domain, completed using reference TRBV15 and TRBJ1-5, is DAMVIQNPRYQVTQFGKPVTLSCSQTLNHNVMYWYQQKSSQAPKLLFHYYDKDFNNEADTPDNFQSRRPNTSFCFLDIRSPGLGDTAMYLCATSRALWEPQHFGDGTRLSIL.

The CDR3 here is CASSLQGSNYGYTF. In DNA, the CDR3 is TGCGCCAGCAGCCTGCAGGGATCTAACTATGGCTACACCTTC. The rearrangement links TRBV5-1 to TRBJ1-2; D perhaps matches TRBD1 (5 bases). Germline V CDR1 and CDR2: SGHRS, YFSETQ. Trimming removed 4 bases from V and 0 bases from J, with 10 bases in between. This CDR3 spans 14 amino acids.

This chain uses TRBV12-5 with TRBJ1-1; D unresolved. Looked up from germline, CDR1 is LGHNT and CDR2 is FRNRAP. CDR3 size: 13 residues. The ends were cut back, 6 bases at V and 1 base at J, with 9 bases in the middle. The CDR3 nucleotides are TGTGCTAGTGGATCAGGAGGGAACACTGAAGCTTTCTTT. Its protein is CASGSGGNTEAFF.

The chain joins TRBV18 to TRBJ1-5, with 8 bases lining up with TRBD1. V gave up 6 bases and J gave up 0 bases; unmatched junction bases: 10. Per germline, CDR1 KGHSH and CDR2 LQKENI. This CDR3 has 17 amino acids. CDR3 region: CASSPTGQDYSNQPQHF. Here the CDR3 DNA reads TGTGCCAGCTCCCCAACGGGACAGGACTATAGCAATCAGCCCCAGCATTTT.

The table lists this clone with a few counts. CDR3 DNA sequence: TGCGCCAGCAGCTTGGGTGGCAGTTCTAATTCACCCCTCCACTTT. As protein: CASSLGGSSNSPLHF. The V gene is TRBV5-1, the J gene TRBJ1-6; no reliable D call. Trimming left V 0 bases short and J 6 bases short, with 10 bases between. The CDR3 length is 15 residues. The germline V gene has CDR1 SGHRS and CDR2 YFSETQ.

V and J are TRBV12-3 or TRBV12-4 and TRBJ2-1, with 9 bases fitting TRBD1. The CDR3 runs 12 residues. Unmatched junction bases numbered 5, after V lost 3 bases and J lost 14 bases. CDR3 DNA sequence: TGTGCCAGCAGTTTCAGCGACAGGGGGGAGTTCTTC. This codes for CASSFSDRGEFF.

This chain links TRBV18 with TRBJ1-2; TRBD1 agrees at 8 bases. Germline V lookup: CDR1 KGHSH, CDR2 LQKENI. The CDR3 spans 18 residues. Trimming at V came to 3 bases and at J to 1 base, leaving 13 bases not matched to a gene. CDR3 nucleotide sequence: TGTGCCAGCTCACCTACCGGACAGGGCCGGGGTGTTAACTATGGCTACACCTTC. Translation gives CASSPTGQGRGVNYGYTF. The full variable domain, completed using reference TRBV18 and TRBJ1-2, is NAGVMQNPRHLVRRRGQEARLRCSPMKGHSHVYWYRQLPEEGLKFMVYLQKENIIDESGMPKERFSAEFPKEGPSILRIQQVVRGDSAAYFCASSPTGQGRGVNYGYTFGSGTRLTVV.

The V gene is TRBV9, the J gene TRBJ1-2, with TRBD1 matching 7 bases. CDR1 and CDR2 (germline): SGDLS, YYNGEE. CDR3 length equals 15 residues. Trimming took 3 bases from V and 4 from J; bases not matched to a gene: 9. CDR3 residues: CASSAPGQLLYGYTF. DNA of the CDR3: TGTGCCAGCAGCGCCCCGGGACAGCTACTCTATGGCTACACCTTC.

The chain employs TRBV5-4 and TRBJ2-1; weak D call: TRBD1 (6 bases). Germline loops: CDR1 SGHNT, CDR2 YYREEE (reference sequence). Trimming stripped 4 bases from V and 7 bases from J, with 9 bases between. The CDR3 has 12 residues. The CDR3, as DNA: TGTGCCAGCAGCAGCGACAGGAATGAGCAGTTCTTC. Translated: CASSSDRNEQFF.

This chain links TRBV19 with TRBJ1-5, with a tentative D call TRBD1 (6 bases). The CDR3 covers 15 residues. The V and J ends lost 7 bases and 6 bases respectively, with 19 bases between them. CDR1 and CDR2 (germline): LNHDA, SQIVND (reference sequence). The CDR3 nucleotides are TGTGCCAGTACCCCCCCACAGGGATATGGTCAGCCCCAGCATTTT. It specifies CASTPPQGYGQPQHF.

The CDR3 region has the DNA TGTGCCAGCAGTAGCCTAGGGACCTCTGGAAACACCATATATTTT. Protein sequence: CASSSLGTSGNTIYF. The chain couples TRBV5-5 to TRBJ1-3, with TRBD1 as a possible D gene (5 bases). The germline V gene has CDR1 SGHKS and CDR2 YYEKEE (reference sequence). Trimming removed 5 bases from V and 0 bases from J, with 12 bases in between. This CDR3 spans 15 amino acids.

The rearrangement links TRBV27 to TRBJ2-3; 9 bases line up with TRBD2. CDR3 length: 14 residues. The junction had 1 base not matched to a gene; V was cut back by 6 bases and J by 0 bases. Germline values: CDR1 MNHEY, CDR2 SMNVEV (reference sequence). This CDR3 is CASRAGGSTDTQYF. The DNA of the CDR3 is TGTGCCAGCAGGGCGGGGGGGAGCACAGATACGCAGTATTTT.

This chain connects TRBV4-1 to TRBJ1-1; TRBD1 matches at 9 bases. The CDR3 runs 16 residues. Germline CDR1 is MGHRA and CDR2 is YSYEKL. With V trimmed by 4 bases and J by 2 bases, 8 bases remained unmatched. In DNA, the CDR3 is TGCGCCAGCAGCCCGACCCGACAGGGGGGAAACACTGAAGCTTTCTTT. Protein: CASSPTRQGGNTEAFF.

The rearrangement uses TRBV4-1 and TRBJ1-2, with 7 nucleotides matching TRBD1. V was pared by 0 bases and J by 5 bases, with 9 bases of the junction left unmatched. Germline values: CDR1 MGHRA, CDR2 YSYEKL. CDR3 size: 16 residues. In DNA form, the CDR3 reads TGCGCCAGCAGCCAAGAGTGGCGGGACAGCCTTTATGGCTACACCTTC. Its translation is CASSQEWRDSLYGYTF.

As regards this clone: Other DNA sequences of this sample code for an identical CDR3. CDR3 residues: CASSPGQNYGYTF. In DNA form, the CDR3 reads TGTGCCAGCAGCCCTGGACAAAACTATGGCTACACCTTC. V usage is TRBV14 and J usage is TRBJ1-2; maybe TRBD1 (5 bases). Germline CDR1 and CDR2: SGHDN and FVKESK. There are 13 residues in the CDR3. V was clipped by 4 bases and J by 2 bases, with 8 bases between them.

CDR3 protein: CASTNQPLTRLSSSGNTIYF. The CDR3 nucleotides read TGTGCCAGCACCAACCAACCTCTTACACGACTCTCCTCCTCTGGAAACACCATATATTTT. The chain has TRBV6-4 and TRBJ1-3, with D unclear. CDR3 length: 20 residues. In germline, CDR1 is MRHNA, CDR2 SNTAGT. The germline V and J ends were trimmed by 7 bases and 0 bases, with 28 bases remaining between them.

This clone came up once. The chain joins TRBV7-9 to TRBJ1-3; 7 bases line up with TRBD1. Germline CDR1 is SEHNR and CDR2 is FQNEAQ (reference sequence). The CDR3 length is 13 residues. The V gene end was trimmed by 3 bases and the J gene end by 4 bases; junction bases not matched to a gene: 0. CDR3: CASSLGQGNTIYF. The CDR3 DNA reads as TGTGCCAGCAGCTTGGGACAGGGAAACACCATATATTTT.

The J gene is TRBJ2-5, the V gene TRBV5-5, with D unclear. Looked up from germline, CDR1 is SGHKS and CDR2 is YYEKEE (reference sequence). The CDR3 is made up of 12 amino acids. V was clipped by 1 base and J by 7 bases, with 8 bases between them. CDR3 sequence: CASSLTGGTQYF. In DNA, the CDR3 is TGTGCCAGCAGCTTGACGGGCGGGACCCAGTACTTC.

V gene TRBV6-6 combines with J gene TRBJ1-2; TRBD1 is a possible D gene (5 bases). The germline gives CDR1 MNHNY, CDR2 SVGAGI (reference sequence). CDR3 size: 15 residues. Deletions cut 6 bases from V and 1 base from J, with 15 bases between. The CDR3 reads CASSVQGSINYGYTF. The CDR3 coding sequence is TGTGCCAGCAGCGTTCAGGGATCAATTAACTATGGCTACACCTTC.

J is TRBJ2-7 and V is TRBV2; 7 bases line up with TRBD1. Germline V lookup: CDR1 SNHLY, CDR2 FYNNEI. The CDR3 contains 14 residues. Unmatched junction bases numbered 8, after V lost 8 bases and J lost 1 base. CDR3 coding DNA: TGTGCCAGCGGCCCCGGGACAGTTTCCTACGAGCAGTACTTC. It specifies CASGPGTVSYEQYF.

The V call is TRBV5-6, the J call TRBJ1-3; D uncertain. The CDR3 is 14 amino acids. The V gene lost 7 bases and the J gene lost 3 bases, with 14 bases spanning the gap. Germline-derived CDR1 and CDR2 are SGHDT and YYEEEE. This CDR3 is CASGSGVYGNTIYF. The CDR3 DNA reads TGTGCCAGCGGCTCTGGGGTTTATGGAAACACCATATATTTT.

This clone was recorded once. The chain uses TRBV9 and TRBJ1-2, with a possible D match to TRBD1 (5 bases). CDR1 and CDR2 (germline): SGDLS, YYNGEE. Trimming cost V 0 bases and J 4 bases, with 10 bases left between them. This CDR3 is built from 14 residues. CDR3 in amino acids: CASSVGDGGYGYTF. CDR3 sequence (DNA): TGTGCCAGCAGCGTAGGGGACGGGGGCTATGGCTACACCTTC.